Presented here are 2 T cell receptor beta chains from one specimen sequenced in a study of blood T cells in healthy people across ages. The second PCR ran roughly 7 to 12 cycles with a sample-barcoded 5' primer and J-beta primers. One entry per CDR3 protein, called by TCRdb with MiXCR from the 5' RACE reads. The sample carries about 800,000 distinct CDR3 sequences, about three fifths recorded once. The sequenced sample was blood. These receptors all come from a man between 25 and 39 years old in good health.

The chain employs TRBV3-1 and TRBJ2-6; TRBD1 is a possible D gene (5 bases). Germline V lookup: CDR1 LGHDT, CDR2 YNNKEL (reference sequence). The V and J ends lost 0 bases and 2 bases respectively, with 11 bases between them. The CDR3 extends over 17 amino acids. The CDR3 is CASSQDPRGAGANVLTF. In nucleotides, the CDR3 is TGTGCCAGCAGCCAAGATCCTAGGGGTGCTGGGGCCAACGTCCTGACTTTC.

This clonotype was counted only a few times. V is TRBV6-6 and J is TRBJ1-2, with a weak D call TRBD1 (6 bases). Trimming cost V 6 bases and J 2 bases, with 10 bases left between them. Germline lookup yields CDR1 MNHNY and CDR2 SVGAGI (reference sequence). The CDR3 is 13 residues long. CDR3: CASRQGGNYGYTF. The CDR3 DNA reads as TGTGCCAGCAGACAGGGAGGGAACTATGGCTACACCTTC.